Below are 25 T cell receptor beta chains sequenced from a single sample in a study of T cells in women clearing cervical HPV infection. Generated by immunoSEQ multiplex PCR, the TCRdb table keeps only in-frame clones and is missing some. The sample includes 45,000 to 50,000 clones. The sample comprised blood buffy coat. Every receptor here comes from a woman between 18 and 75 years old with a cervical HPV16 infection that either progressed to CIN3+ or cleared (not recorded which).

With regard to this clone: The read stops 3 residues short of the end of the CDR3; the missing end is completed from the germline J gene. The chain couples TRBV5-1 to TRBJ1-1, with 8 bases identical to TRBD1. CDR1 and CDR2 (germline): SGHRS, YFSETQ. V lost 4 bases, J lost 2 bases, and 10 bases stayed unmatched. The CDR3 loop spans 16 amino acids. The chain's CDR3 is CASSGGAGTGNTEAFF. CDR3 bases read: TGCGCCAGCAGCGGGGGGGCCGGGACAGGAAACACTGAA.

The CDR3 protein is CAWRSGTTTNEKLFF. The sequenced CDR3 bases are TGTGCCTGGAGGTCAGGGACAACAACTAATGAAAAG. V gene TRBV30 combines with J gene TRBJ2-2; maybe TRBD1 (6 bases). The CDR3 end is not reached by the read, which stops 3 residues before it; the germline J gene fills it in. The CDR3 consists of 15 residues. Germline loops: CDR1 GTSNPN, CDR2 SVGIG (reference sequence).

Regarding this clone: Read coverage stops 3 residues before the CDR3 terminus; the germline J gene supplies the remainder. The chain joins TRBV5-4 to TRBJ1-6; 7 positions match TRBD1. This CDR3 is built from 15 residues. V lost 4 bases, J lost 6 bases, and 7 bases stayed unmatched. CDR1 is SGHNT, CDR2 YYREEE, per germline (reference sequence). CDR3 DNA, as far as it was read: TGTGCCAGCAGCGTAGGGACAGAAACTAATTCACCC. Protein: CASSVGTETNSP. The entire CDR3 sequence reads CASSVGTETNSPLHF.

For this clone: The read falls 3 residues short of the CDR3 end, and the missing part is taken from the germline J gene. V is TRBV12-3 or TRBV12-4 and J is TRBJ2-5, with D tentatively TRBD2 (5 bases). Trimming stripped 2 bases from V and 2 bases from J, with 12 bases between. The CDR3 sequence is 15 residues long. The covered CDR3 bases are TGTGCCAGCAGTTTATCCGGAGGCAGGCAAGAGACC. Its protein is CASSLSGGRQET. The whole CDR3 is CASSLSGGRQETQYF.

A note on this clone: The read gets to within 3 residues of the CDR3 end, and the germline J gene fills in the rest. This rearrangement joins TRBV20-1 to TRBJ2-1; 7 nucleotides agree with TRBD2. Per germline, CDR1 DFQATT and CDR2 SNEGSKA (reference sequence). The CDR3 loop spans 16 amino acids. The V and J ends lost 2 bases and 5 bases, in that order; junction bases with no gene match: 12. The CDR3 sequence is CSARFGGGGPDNEQFF. CDR3 DNA (partial): TGCAGTGCTAGATTCGGCGGCGGGGGACCCGACAATGAG.

The CDR3 protein is CAWSEDNYSNQPQYF. The sequenced CDR3 bases are TGTGCCTGGAGTGAGGACAATTATAGCAATCAGCCG. This rearrangement joins TRBV30 to TRBJ2-3; possibly TRBD1 for D (5 bases). The read stops 3 residues short of the end of the CDR3; the missing end is completed from the germline J gene. From germline, CDR1 is GTSNPN and CDR2 SVGIG (reference sequence). The CDR3 sequence is 15 residues long.

Details on this clone: The read terminates 3 residues before the CDR3 end, so the remaining end is supplied by the germline J gene. The chain carries TRBV4-2 and TRBJ1-5, with 7 bases matching TRBD1. V lost 0 bases, J lost 7 bases, and 6 bases stayed unmatched. The CDR3 totals 15 residues. Per the germline V gene, CDR1 is LGHNA and CDR2 is YNFKEQ. The CDR3 sequence: CASSQDNRGEQPQHF. The CDR3 bases that were read are TGTGCCAGCAGCCAAGACAACAGGGGAGAGCAGCCC.

As regards this clone: The read is 3 residues too short to cover the CDR3 end, so that end is filled in from the germline J gene. This CDR3 is also generated by other DNA sequences in the sample. The rearrangement uses TRBV18 and TRBJ1-3; tentatively, D is TRBD1 (5 bases). The CDR3 extends over 17 amino acids. The V gene lost 2 bases and the J gene lost 2 bases, with 16 bases spanning the gap. The germline CDR1 and CDR2 sequences are KGHSH and LQKENI. Partial CDR3 DNA: TGTGCCAGCTCACCAAACTCGGCACAGGTAGCTGGAAACACC. The encoded protein is CASSPNSAQVAGNT. The whole CDR3 is CASSPNSAQVAGNTIYF. The full variable domain, its missing parts supplied by reference TRBV18 and TRBJ1-3, is NAGVMQNPRHLVRRRGQEARLRCSPMKGHSHVYWYRQLPEEGLKFMVYLQKENIIDESGMPKERFSAEFPKEGPSILRIQQVVRGDSAAYFCASSPNSAQVAGNTIYFGEGSWLTVV.

A remark on this clone: Sequencing ends 3 residues short of the CDR3 end; the germline J gene provides the rest. The V call is TRBV19, the J call TRBJ2-5; 12 bases map to TRBD2. CDR3 length: 16 amino acids. Germline V gene lookup returns CDR1 LNHDA and CDR2 SQIVND (reference sequence). Partial CDR3 DNA: TGTGCCAGTAGTCGGCGACTAGCGGGAGACGCAGATACC. It yields the protein CASSRRLAGDADT. The whole CDR3 region reads CASSRRLAGDADTQYF.

Concerning this clone: Read data end 3 residues before the CDR3 end; the end is taken from the germline J gene. V usage is TRBV7-8 and J usage is TRBJ2-2, with 9 bases that match TRBD1. The CDR3 is made up of 18 amino acids. Per germline, CDR1 SGHVS and CDR2 FQNEAQ. V trimming: 5 bases; J trimming: 2 bases; junction bases outside the gene matches: 12. Partial CDR3 DNA: TGTGCCAGCAGCCTCCGCGAAACAGGGGGCTACAACACCGGGGAG. This sequence encodes CASSLRETGGYNTGE. The CDR3, in full, reads CASSLRETGGYNTGELFF.

As for this clone: The CDR3 extends 3 residues past the end of the read, so its final part is completed from the germline J gene. V gene TRBV20-1 combines with J gene TRBJ1-4, with D possibly matching TRBD1 (5 bases). Germline CDR1 DFQATT, CDR2 SNEGSKA (reference sequence). The ends were cut back, 3 bases at V and 2 bases at J, with 13 bases in the middle. This CDR3 has 15 residues. The sequenced part of the CDR3 DNA is TGCAGTGCTAGTTTTGATCAGGGTACTAATGAAAAA. Protein sequence: CSASFDQGTNEK. From start to end, the CDR3 is CSASFDQGTNEKLFF.

A word on this clone: The read finishes 3 residues shy of the CDR3 end, and the germline J gene is used to complete it. The J gene is TRBJ2-5, the V gene TRBV20-1; TRBD1 is a possible D gene (6 bases). Per germline, CDR1 DFQATT and CDR2 SNEGSKA (reference sequence). V shed 5 bases and J shed 2 bases, with 12 bases lying between them. The CDR3 sequence is 13 residues long. The CDR3 region is CSAPAQGQETQYF. Incomplete CDR3 DNA: TGCAGTGCTCCTGCACAGGGACAAGAGACC.

CDR3 in amino acids: CASSEESIQPQHF. Partial CDR3 DNA: TGTGCCAGCAGTGAAGAAAGCATACAGCCC. The chain is built from TRBV6-1 and TRBJ1-5; D is unclear. The CDR3 goes on 3 residues after the read ends, and that part is filled in from the germline J gene. The CDR3 totals 13 residues. V was trimmed by 1 base and J by 7 bases, leaving 8 bases between them. Per the germline V gene, CDR1 is MNHNS and CDR2 is SASEGT.

Details on this clone: The missing CDR3 end, 3 residues past where the read stops, is filled in from the germline J gene. The V gene is TRBV30, the J gene TRBJ2-7; D is uncertain. The V end was cut by 1 base, the J end by 0 bases, with 10 bases between. Germline V lookup: CDR1 GTSNPN, CDR2 SVGIG (reference sequence). The CDR3 loop spans 14 amino acids. The CDR3 protein is CAWSAAGFSYEQYF. CDR3 DNA (partial): TGTGCCTGGAGTGCCGCAGGCTTCTCCTACGAG.

Concerning this clone: The read gets to within 3 residues of the CDR3 end, and the germline J gene fills in the rest. The V call is TRBV5-8, the J call TRBJ2-5; TRBD2 agrees at 12 bases. The V and J ends lost 4 bases and 0 bases, in that order; junction bases with no gene match: 1. This CDR3 spans 15 amino acids. The germline CDR1 and CDR2 sequences are SGHTS and YDEGEE. The sequenced CDR3 bases are TGTGCCAGCAGCCTAGCGGGGGGGTACCAAGAGACC. Amino acids: CASSLAGGYQET. The whole CDR3 is CASSLAGGYQETQYF.

On this clone itself: The read finishes 3 residues shy of the CDR3 end, and the germline J gene is used to complete it. This chain connects TRBV6-1 to TRBJ2-3, with D maybe TRBD2 (6 bases). CDR1 is MNHNS, CDR2 SASEGT, per germline. CDR3 length: 11 residues. The chain's CDR3 is CASSELATQYF. CDR3 bases read: TGTGCCAGCAGTGAACTAGCGACG.

About this clone: The read comes to an end 3 residues before the CDR3 does, leaving the germline J gene to fill in the end. The chain combines TRBV5-1 with TRBJ1-2; no firm D call. Germline lookup yields CDR1 SGHRS and CDR2 YFSETQ. The CDR3 consists of 10 residues. Trimming left V 2 bases short and J 7 bases short, with 3 bases between. The part of the CDR3 DNA that was read is TGCGCCAGCAGCTTCAGTGGC. It encodes CASSFSG. The whole CDR3 sequence is CASSFSGYTF.

Concerning this clone: The sequenced fragment ends 3 residues before the CDR3 boundary, so the rest is inferred from the germline J gene. The J gene is TRBJ1-5, the V gene TRBV10-2, with 8 nucleotides matching TRBD1. The junction had 6 bases not matched to a gene; V was cut back by 6 bases and J by 5 bases. Per the germline V gene, CDR1 is WSHSY and CDR2 is SAAADI. This CDR3 comprises 14 residues. CDR3 DNA (partial): TGCGCCAGCAGCAAGGACAGGGAGGATCAGCCC. The encoded protein is CASSKDREDQP. The entire CDR3 reads CASSKDREDQPQHF.

On this clone itself: The read gets to within 3 residues of the CDR3 end, and the germline J gene fills in the rest. The rearrangement uses TRBV2 and TRBJ1-1; D is perhaps TRBD1 (6 bases). Per germline, CDR1 SNHLY and CDR2 FYNNEI. The CDR3 has 14 residues. V was shortened by 6 bases and J by 4 bases, with 15 bases between the two germline ends. The DNA read from the CDR3 is TGTGCCAGCAGCACAGGGTTGGGATTCACTGAA. It codes for CASSTGLGFTE. The complete CDR3 protein is CASSTGLGFTEAFF.

Turning to this clone: The CDR3 extends 3 residues past the end of the read, so its final part is completed from the germline J gene. This chain joins TRBV7-3 and TRBJ1-5; possible D gene TRBD1, 5 bases. Deletions cut 5 bases from V and 4 bases from J, with 9 bases between. The CDR3 extends over 13 amino acids. The germline V gene has CDR1 SGHTA and CDR2 FQGTGA. CDR3 residues: CASSLTGNQPQHF. The part of the CDR3 DNA that was read is TGTGCCAGCAGCCTCACAGGAAATCAGCCC. The full variable domain, rest sourced from reference TRBV7-3 and TRBJ1-5, is GAGVSQTPSNKVTEKGKYVELRCDPISGHTALYWYRQSLGQGPEFLIYFQGTGAADDSGLPNDRFFAVRPEGSVSTLKIQRTERGDSAVYLCASSLTGNQPQHFGDGTRLSIL.

Worth noting for this clone: The read stops 3 residues short of the end of the CDR3; the missing end is completed from the germline J gene. V gene TRBV2 combines with J gene TRBJ2-6; a weak D match, TRBD2 (6 bases). The CDR3 length is 14 residues. Germline V CDR1 and CDR2: SNHLY, FYNNEI. V was shortened by 9 bases and J by 0 bases, with 9 bases between the two germline ends. Here the CDR3 reads CARGGSSGANVLTF. The covered CDR3 bases are TGTGCCAGGGGGGGTTCCTCTGGGGCCAACGTC.

As concerns this clone: The CDR3 goes on 3 residues after the read ends, and that part is filled in from the germline J gene. V usage is TRBV5-8 and J usage is TRBJ2-7; 9 nucleotides align to TRBD1. Germline CDR1 SGHTS, CDR2 YDEGEE. With 2 bases clipped from V and 6 bases from J, the junction kept 9 bases outside the gene matches. There are 15 residues in the CDR3. The CDR3 bases that were read are TGTGCCAGCAGCTTATTGGACAGGGGCAGGGGCGAG. Encoded protein: CASSLLDRGRGE. The whole CDR3 protein is CASSLLDRGRGEQYF.

Worth noting for this clone: The CDR3 end lies 3 residues beyond the end of the read and is filled in from the germline J gene. The chain recombines TRBV6-2 or TRBV6-3 with TRBJ2-7; 11 nucleotides align to TRBD2. The V gene's germline CDR1 is MNHEY and CDR2 SVGEGT. The junction had 8 bases not matched to a gene; V was cut back by 4 bases and J by 6 bases. The length of the CDR3 is 15 residues. CDR3 bases read: TGTGCCAGCAGTTTACATCCGGGACTAGCGGTCGAG. It is translated as CASSLHPGLAVE. From start to end, the CDR3 is CASSLHPGLAVEQYF.

Note on this clone: Germline is not matched at one junction end, which may reflect a read error. Coverage ceases 3 residues before the CDR3 finishes, and the germline J gene fills in the end. This chain uses TRBV7-7 with TRBJ2-5, with D possibly TRBD1 on 5 matching bases. Germline assignment: CDR1 SSHAT and CDR2 FNYEAQ (reference sequence). The CDR3 consists of 14 residues. The CDR3 is CASSPDIEQETQYF. The covered CDR3 bases are TGTGCTAGCAGCCCGGACATAGAACAAGAGACC.

The sequenced part of the CDR3 DNA is TGTGCCAGCAGCCAAGACCCGGGTAGCACAGATACG. Protein sequence: CASSQDPGSTDT. The complete CDR3 reads CASSQDPGSTDTQYF. V usage is TRBV7-8 and J usage is TRBJ2-3; no clear D gene. The read finishes 3 residues shy of the CDR3 end, and the germline J gene is used to complete it. V was cut by 5 bases and J by 0 bases, with 12 bases left in between. Germline loops: CDR1 SGHVS, CDR2 FQNEAQ. The length of the CDR3 is 15 residues.